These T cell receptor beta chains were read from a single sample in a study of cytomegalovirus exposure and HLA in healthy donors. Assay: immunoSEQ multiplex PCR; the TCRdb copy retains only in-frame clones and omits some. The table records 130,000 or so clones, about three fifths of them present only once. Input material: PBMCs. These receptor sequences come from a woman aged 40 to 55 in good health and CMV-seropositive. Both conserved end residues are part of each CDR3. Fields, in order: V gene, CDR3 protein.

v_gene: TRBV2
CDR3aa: CASRRGLSGGETQYF

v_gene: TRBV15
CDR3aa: CATSRTGSYGYPF

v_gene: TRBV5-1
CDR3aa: CASSRASQGETQYF

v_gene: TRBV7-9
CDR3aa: CASSLGDSRKETQYF

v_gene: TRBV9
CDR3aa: CASSPGMNSPLHF

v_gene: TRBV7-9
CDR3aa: CASSLARQGEAFF

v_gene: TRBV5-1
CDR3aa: CASSLGVLNTEAFF

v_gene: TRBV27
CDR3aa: CASSFSPGQSYEQYF

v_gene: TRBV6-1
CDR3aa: CASRDYYEQYF

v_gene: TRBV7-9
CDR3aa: CASSLGGQIEQYF

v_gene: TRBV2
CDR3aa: CASSESGAQGLGGNTIYF

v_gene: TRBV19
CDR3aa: CASSMANQPQHF

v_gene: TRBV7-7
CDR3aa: CASSPGGTEQFF

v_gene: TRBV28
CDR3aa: CASSRYTGNQPQHF

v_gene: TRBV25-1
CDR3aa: CASSDSGTGKDNEQFF

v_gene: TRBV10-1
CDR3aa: CASILDRDTGELFF

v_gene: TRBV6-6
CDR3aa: CASSYFGYQAEAFF

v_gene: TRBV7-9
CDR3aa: CASSLGLGETQYF

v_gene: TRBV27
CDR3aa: CASSASAGYGYTF

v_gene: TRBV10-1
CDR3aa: CASSESYGNTEAFF

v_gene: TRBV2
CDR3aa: CASRGATGDGEAFF

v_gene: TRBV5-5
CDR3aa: CASSRTGLDEKLFF

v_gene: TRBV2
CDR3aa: CASSRDRTEWREKLFF

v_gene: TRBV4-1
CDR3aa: CASSQEPGEPYEQYF

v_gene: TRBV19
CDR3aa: CASTMRYNEQFF

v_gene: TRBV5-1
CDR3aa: CASRTTGAETQYF

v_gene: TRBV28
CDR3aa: CASSRSGGYNQPQHF

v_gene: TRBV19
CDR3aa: CASSISGPGNTIYF

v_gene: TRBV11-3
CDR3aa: CASRRDISYEQYF

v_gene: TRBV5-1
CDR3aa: CASSLERGGRTDTQYF

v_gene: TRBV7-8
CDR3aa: CASSLVHRREGYGYTF

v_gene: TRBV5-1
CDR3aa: CASRSSGGSLSYNEQFF

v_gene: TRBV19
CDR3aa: CASSLGTSGSLSGTQYF

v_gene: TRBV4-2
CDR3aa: CASSQEGLAGAGELFF

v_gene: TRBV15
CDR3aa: CATSRDPPTVEKLFF

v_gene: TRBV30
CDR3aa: CAWSDLGREGQPQHF

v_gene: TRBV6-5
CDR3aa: CASSFPAGTGGHEQYF

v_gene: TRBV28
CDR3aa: CASSRGVYEQYF

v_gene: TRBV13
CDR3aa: CASSLGTGAASF

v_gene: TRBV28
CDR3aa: CASSLAQGVEKLFF

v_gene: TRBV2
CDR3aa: CASSESRQGYGYTF

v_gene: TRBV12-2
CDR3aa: CASRLARGRGSYEQYF

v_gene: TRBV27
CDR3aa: CASSSAATGRAFF